A selection of T cell receptor beta chains follows, all from one sample in a study of PD-1 blockade in classical Hodgkin lymphoma. Clones were sequenced by immunoSEQ multiplex PCR, and TCRdb holds only the in-frame ones, with some missing. The sample has about 37,000 clones; approximately 82% are singletons. The input for sequencing was peripheral blood mononuclear cells (PBMCs), taken before the second cycle of nivolumab. The receptors shown here come from a human donor with classical Hodgkin lymphoma. Each CDR3 is given with its conserved first and last residue. A D gene is named only where the DNA matches it firmly.

v_call	j_call	d_call	cdr3_aa
TRBV4-1	TRBJ1-6	TRBD1	CASSFRTGYNSPLHF
TRBV27	TRBJ2-5	NA	CASSQGETQYF
TRBV5-4	TRBJ2-3	NA	CASSLAVARNTDTQYF
TRBV19	TRBJ1-3	NA	CASSISAGNTIYF
TRBV2	TRBJ2-4	NA	CASSEVETGTPRFIQYF
TRBV6-5	TRBJ1-3	NA	CASSYSRDPGNTIYF
TRBV27	TRBJ2-1	NA	CASTPTGRLHNEQFF
TRBV28	TRBJ2-7	NA	CASRANGGAVYEQYF
TRBV4-3	TRBJ2-5	TRBD2	CASSQDWPSGEETQYF
TRBV18	TRBJ2-3	NA	CASSPESSDTQYF
TRBV29-1	TRBJ2-7	TRBD2	CSVEIGGDYEQYF
TRBV18	TRBJ2-5	TRBD1	CASSPRDSLETQYF
TRBV11-2	TRBJ2-5	TRBD1	CASSSHQGAEETQYF
TRBV7-9	TRBJ2-1	NA	CASSPLRYEQFF
TRBV30	TRBJ2-2	TRBD2	CAWGEGRTGELFF
TRBV4-1	TRBJ2-3	TRBD2	CASSPTSGGAADTQYF
TRBV4-3	TRBJ1-4	TRBD1	CASSQDWGQGKANEKLFF
TRBV19	TRBJ2-7	NA	CASSPQGNSYEQYF
TRBV27	TRBJ1-1	NA	CASSPRLKGAAFF
TRBV23-1	TRBJ2-6	NA	CASSQSTGGTGANVLTF
TRBV4-3	TRBJ2-1	NA	CASSQERALAYNEQFF
TRBV18	TRBJ1-2	NA	CASSVTAYYGYTF
TRBV10-1	TRBJ2-3	NA	CASSEEVSRTDTQYF
TRBV19	TRBJ2-7	TRBD1	CASSGTGGFSEQYF
TRBV7-2	TRBJ2-5	NA	CASSLGWGGETQYF
TRBV6-6	TRBJ1-1	NA	CASSYQVGDTEAFF
TRBV2	TRBJ2-7	NA	CASTPGPEPTYEQYF
TRBV21-1	TRBJ2-7	NA	CASNRTGFSYEQYF
TRBV7-8	TRBJ2-3	NA	CASSTRGEGRDTQYF
TRBV5-1	TRBJ1-4	NA	CASSLAPGGGGEKLFF
TRBV6-5	TRBJ1-5	NA	CASSSRQAEDQHF
TRBV10-1	TRBJ2-2	NA	CASSESSPGELFF
TRBV7-8	TRBJ2-5	NA	CASSLAGDRETQYF
TRBV5-4	TRBJ2-5	TRBD1	CASSRNDRGRVETQYF
TRBV29-1	TRBJ1-4	NA	CSVAGHGNEKLFF
TRBV27	TRBJ2-5	NA	CASRNQGSGETQYF
TRBV4-3	TRBJ2-3	TRBD2	CASSQGFSGGRSTDTQYF
TRBV5-1	TRBJ1-1	NA	CASSYLRPGAEAFF
TRBV4-3	TRBJ2-3	NA	CASSQEVVWGTGTDTQYF
TRBV5-6	TRBJ1-2	NA	CASSLATGDGYTF
TRBV15	TRBJ2-5	NA	CATSRDPGEETQYF
TRBV14	TRBJ2-1	TRBD2	CASSQVLGRAGGLSSYNEQFF
TRBV6-6	TRBJ1-6	TRBD1	CASSYSYRGNSPLHF
TRBV30	TRBJ2-6	TRBD2	CAAPTSGVAGANVLTF
TRBV10-1	TRBJ2-3	NA	CASSESEGTDTQYF